Listed below are T cell receptor beta chains from one sample, sequenced in a study of radiotherapy plus CTLA-4 blockade in lung cancer. Assay: immunoSEQ multiplex PCR; the TCRdb copy retains only in-frame clones and omits some. The table records fewer than 70,000 clones, less than 80% of them present only once. This sample comprised peripheral blood, obtained from a patient treated with radiotherapy plus ipilimumab. The receptor set was obtained from a human donor with non-small cell lung cancer who had a complete response to radiotherapy plus ipilimumab. Both conserved end residues are part of each CDR3. A D gene is named only where the DNA matches it firmly. Size is stated for part of the rows, as once, few or many counts, or as a class when the clone is expanded.

J gene	V gene	D gene	clone size	CDR3 DNA	CDR3 protein
TRBJ2-5	TRBV7-9	TRBD1	NA	TGTGCCAGCAGCTTAGGGGATTACAGGGGTCGATTAGTGGAGACCCAGTACTTC	CASSLGDYRGRLVETQYF
TRBJ1-4	TRBV6-5	NA	NA	TGTGCCAGCAGTCTGGGGGGGCGAGGTGAAAAACTGTTTTTT	CASSLGGRGEKLFF
TRBJ2-2	TRBV11-2	NA	NA	TGTGCCAGCAGCTCAGAACAGGAGTCCGGGGAGCTGTTTTTT	CASSSEQESGELFF
TRBJ2-2	TRBV7-9	TRBD2	NA	TGTGCCAGCAGCGCGAGCGGGGGCACCACCGGGGAGCTGTTTTTT	CASSASGGTTGELFF
TRBJ1-1	TRBV7-8	NA	few	TGTGCCAGCAGCTTGGGGTACGACACCTGGAACACTGAAGCTTTCTTT	CASSLGYDTWNTEAFF
TRBJ1-1	TRBV7-2	NA	NA	TGTGCCAGCAGCTTAGGCGGACGCACTGAAGCTTTCTTT	CASSLGGRTEAFF
TRBJ1-1	TRBV30	NA	NA	TGTGCCTGGAGTCGGAGTACTGAAGCTTTCTTT	CAWSRSTEAFF
TRBJ1-4	TRBV10-3	TRBD1	NA	TGTGCCATCAGTAACCCGGGACAGAATGAAAAACTGTTTTTT	CAISNPGQNEKLFF
TRBJ1-2	TRBV5-6	NA	NA	TGTGCCAGCTTCCCTATTGGACAAGACTATGGCTACACCTTC	CASFPIGQDYGYTF
TRBJ1-3	TRBV7-2	NA	NA	TGTGCCAGCAGCTTAGATCGCGTGAGGGGGGACACCATATATTTT	CASSLDRVRGDTIYF